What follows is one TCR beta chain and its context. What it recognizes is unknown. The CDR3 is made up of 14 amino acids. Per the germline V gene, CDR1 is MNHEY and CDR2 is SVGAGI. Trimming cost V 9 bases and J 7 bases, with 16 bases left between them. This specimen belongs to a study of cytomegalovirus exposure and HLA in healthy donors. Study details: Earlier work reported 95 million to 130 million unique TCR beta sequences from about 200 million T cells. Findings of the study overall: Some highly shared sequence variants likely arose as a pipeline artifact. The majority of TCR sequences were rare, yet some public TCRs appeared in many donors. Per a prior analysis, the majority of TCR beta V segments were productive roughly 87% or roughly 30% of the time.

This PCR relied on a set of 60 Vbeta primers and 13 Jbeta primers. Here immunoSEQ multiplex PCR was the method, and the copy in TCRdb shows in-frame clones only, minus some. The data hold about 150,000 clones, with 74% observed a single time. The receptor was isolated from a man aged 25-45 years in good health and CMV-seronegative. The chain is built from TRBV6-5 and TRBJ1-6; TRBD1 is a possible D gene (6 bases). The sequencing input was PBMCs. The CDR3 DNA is TGTGCCAGTTCCGGGACATTGTCCAATTCACCCCTCCACTTT. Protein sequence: CASSGTLSNSPLHF.